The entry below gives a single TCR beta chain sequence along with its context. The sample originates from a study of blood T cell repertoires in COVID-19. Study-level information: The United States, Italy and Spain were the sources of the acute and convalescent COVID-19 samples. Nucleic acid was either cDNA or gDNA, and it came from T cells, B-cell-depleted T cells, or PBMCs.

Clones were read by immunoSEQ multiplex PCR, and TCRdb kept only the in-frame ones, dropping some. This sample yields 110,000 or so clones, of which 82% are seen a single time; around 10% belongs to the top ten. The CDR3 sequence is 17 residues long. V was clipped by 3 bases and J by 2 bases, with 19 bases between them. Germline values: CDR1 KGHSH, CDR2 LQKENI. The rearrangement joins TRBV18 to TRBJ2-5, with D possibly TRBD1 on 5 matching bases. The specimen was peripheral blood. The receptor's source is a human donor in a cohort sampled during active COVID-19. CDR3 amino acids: CASSPLSGMSRQETQYF. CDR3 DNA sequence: TGTGCCAGCTCACCCCTATCAGGGATGTCCCGGCAAGAGACCCAGTACTTC.